These 6 T cell receptor beta chains share one sample of origin, sequenced in a study of blood T cell repertoires in COVID-19 (dated by TCRdb to 2020 to 2022). Libraries were prepared through the immunoSEQ multiplex PCR assay. TCRdb stores this immuneACCESS table with in-frame sequences only. Part of the clones is absent; in the studies checked, under half of the shortfall reflects unresolved V genes, and no reason is known for the rest. The sample table contains 130,000 or so clones; only one count was recorded for roughly 90% of them. 18% of the sample is held by the ten biggest clonotypes. Sequencing was done on a sample of peripheral blood. The receptors shown here come from a man between 45 and 60 years old with active or convalescent COVID-19.

The chain links TRBV3-1 (or the pseudogene TRBV3-2) to TRBJ2-2, with D unresolved. Germline V lookup: CDR1 LGHDT, CDR2 YNNKEL (reference sequence). The CDR3 runs to 14 residues. With 4 bases removed from V and 1 base from J, the gap between germline ends came to 7 bases. For the CDR3, the DNA is TGTGCCAGCAGCCCTGCGAGGAACACCGGGGAGCTGTTTTTT. It specifies CASSPARNTGELFF.

This chain connects TRBV27 to TRBJ2-7; 8 nucleotides align to TRBD2. This CDR3 comprises 13 residues. Germline V lookup: CDR1 MNHEY, CDR2 SMNVEV (reference sequence). Trimming at V came to 7 bases and at J to 2 bases, leaving 4 bases not matched to a gene. The CDR3 loop is CASTSGSPYEQYF. In nucleotides, the CDR3 is TGTGCCAGCACCAGCGGGAGCCCCTACGAGCAGTACTTC.

The chain combines TRBV4-1 with TRBJ2-2; a weak D match, TRBD1 (6 bases). Trimming cost V 0 bases and J 6 bases, with 20 bases left between them. Germline CDR1 is MGHRA and CDR2 is YSYEKL. The CDR3 contains 18 residues. CDR3 bases: TGCGCCAGCAGCCAAGATCTAACAGGGTACTTCTCGGCCGGGGAGCTGTTTTTT. It translates to CASSQDLTGYFSAGELFF.

The rearrangement joins TRBV3-1 (or the pseudogene TRBV3-2) to TRBJ2-3, with D maybe TRBD2 (6 bases). V was clipped by 4 bases and J by 2 bases, with 13 bases between them. CDR1 is LGHDT and CDR2 is YNNKEL in the germline V gene (reference sequence). The CDR3 is 15 amino acids. Here the CDR3 reads CASSRQDYPTDTQYF. CDR3 nucleotide sequence: TGTGCCAGCAGCCGCCAGGACTACCCCACAGATACGCAGTATTTT.

This clone was observed many times. The rearrangement uses TRBV2 and TRBJ1-6, with TRBD1 matching over 10 bases. The CDR3 is 18 amino acids. With V trimmed by 4 bases and J by 4 bases, 10 bases remained unmatched. Germline CDR1 and CDR2: SNHLY and FYNNEI. CDR3 in DNA: TGTGCCAGCAGTGGGGGGACAGGGGTCCCCCTTTATAATTCACCCCTCCACTTT. As protein: CASSGGTGVPLYNSPLHF. The full variable domain, in which reference TRBV2 and TRBJ1-6 provide the parts outside the CDR3, is EPEVTQTPSHQVTQMGQEVILRCVPISNHLYFYWYRQILGQKVEFLVSFYNNEISEKSEIFDDQFSVERPDGSNFTLKIRSTKLEDSAMYFCASSGGTGVPLYNSPLHFGNGTRLTVT.

The CDR3 sequence: CASSQEGQSSYEQYF. The CDR3 nucleotides are TGTGCCAGCAGTCAAGAGGGACAGAGCTCCTACGAGCAGTACTTC. The rearrangement joins TRBV2 to TRBJ2-7; 7 positions match TRBD1. J gave up 0 bases and V 5 bases, and 7 bases lay outside the gene matches. Germline V gene data show CDR1 as SNHLY and CDR2 as FYNNEI. The CDR3 is 15 residues long.